A selection of T cell receptor beta chains follows, all from one sample in a study of Graves' ophthalmopathy and Graves' hyperthyroidism. Each CDR3 protein is one row after TCRdb ran MiXCR on the multiplex PCR reads. The sample records about 740,000 distinct CDR3 sequences, 40% being singletons. The specimen was peripheral blood. The receptors originated from an adult man with Graves' ophthalmopathy. Both conserved end residues are part of each CDR3. D genes are given only for firm matches. Only part of the rows carry a size: once, few, many, or a class if the clone is expanded.

j_call: TRBJ2-7; clone_size: many; v_call: TRBV12-3/TRBV12-4; d_call: TRBD1; cdr3_nt: TGTGCCAGCAGTCTGACAGGGGGCAGGAACGAGCAGTACTTC; cdr3_aa: CASSLTGGRNEQYF
j_call: TRBJ1-2; clone_size: many; v_call: TRBV6-2/TRBV6-3; d_call: .; cdr3_nt: TGTGCCAGCAGAGAGACTGATTCTAACTATGGCTACACCTTC; cdr3_aa: CASRETDSNYGYTF
j_call: TRBJ2-7; clone_size: few; v_call: TRBV20-1; d_call: .; cdr3_nt: TGCAGTGCTAGAGAACCGGGCGACTACGAGCAGTACTTC; cdr3_aa: CSAREPGDYEQYF
j_call: TRBJ1-4; clone_size: .; v_call: TRBV29-1; d_call: TRBD1; cdr3_nt: TGCAGCGTTGCCATCTACAGGGGATCAACGGCTAATGAAAAACTGTTTTTT; cdr3_aa: CSVAIYRGSTANEKLFF
j_call: TRBJ2-7; clone_size: few; v_call: TRBV11-2; d_call: .; cdr3_nt: TGTGCCAGCAGCTCGGTTCTAGCGTTATCCTACGAGCAGTACTTC; cdr3_aa: CASSSVLALSYEQYF
j_call: TRBJ2-2; clone_size: .; v_call: TRBV25-1; d_call: .; cdr3_nt: TGTGCCAGCAGTGCTGCCGTGGGGCTGGAGCTGTTTTTT; cdr3_aa: CASSAAVGLELFF
j_call: TRBJ2-5; clone_size: few; v_call: TRBV7-3; d_call: TRBD2; cdr3_nt: TGTGCCAGCAACTTACTCCCTGCGGGGGTTATGCAAGAGACCCAGTACTTC; cdr3_aa: CASNLLPAGVMQETQYF
j_call: TRBJ2-7; clone_size: .; v_call: TRBV24-1; d_call: .; cdr3_nt: TGTGCCACCAGTGATGGACGATACGAGCAGTACTTC; cdr3_aa: CATSDGRYEQYF
j_call: TRBJ1-5; clone_size: many; v_call: TRBV29-1; d_call: .; cdr3_nt: TGCATACGGAACGGGAATCAGCCCCAGCATTTT; cdr3_aa: CIRNGNQPQHF
j_call: TRBJ2-7; clone_size: many; v_call: TRBV7-9; d_call: TRBD1; cdr3_nt: TGTGCCAGCAGCGAAGGAGTGACAGGGGAATACGAGCAGTACTTC; cdr3_aa: CASSEGVTGEYEQYF
j_call: TRBJ1-4; clone_size: .; v_call: TRBV29-1; d_call: .; cdr3_nt: TGCAGCGTTGCGGCTAATGAAAAACTGTTTTTT; cdr3_aa: CSVAANEKLFF
j_call: TRBJ1-2; clone_size: .; v_call: TRBV24-1; d_call: .; cdr3_nt: TGTGCCACCAGTTTAGGGTCTGGCTACACCTTC; cdr3_aa: CATSLGSGYTF
j_call: TRBJ2-6; clone_size: .; v_call: TRBV2; d_call: .; cdr3_nt: TGTGCCAGCAGTGTCGCGAGGGGGTCGGGGGCCAACGCCCTGACTTTC; cdr3_aa: CASSVARGSGANALTF
j_call: TRBJ1-4; clone_size: once; v_call: TRBV4-2; d_call: .; cdr3_nt: TGTGCCAGCAGCCAAGGTGTGGGGAGCCATAATGAAAAACTGTTTTTT; cdr3_aa: CASSQGVGSHNEKLFF
j_call: TRBJ2-5; clone_size: .; v_call: TRBV7-9; d_call: TRBD1; cdr3_nt: TGTGCCAGCAGCCCCGGGACAGGAAAAGAGACCCGGTACTTC; cdr3_aa: CASSPGTGKETRYF
j_call: TRBJ1-5; clone_size: .; v_call: TRBV15; d_call: .; cdr3_nt: TGTGCCACCAGCAGAGATGGCAGTAGGTCAATTAGCAATCAGCCCCAGCATTTT; cdr3_aa: CATSRDGSRSISNQPQHF
j_call: TRBJ1-4; clone_size: .; v_call: TRBV7-3; d_call: .; cdr3_nt: TGTGCCAGCAGCTTAGGTTGGAGGCCTTCTATTTATGAAAAACTGTTTTTT; cdr3_aa: CASSLGWRPSIYEKLFF
j_call: TRBJ1-2; clone_size: few; v_call: TRBV7-2; d_call: .; cdr3_nt: TGTGCCAGCAGCTTGTCTTTGGGTAGCTATGGCTACACCTTC; cdr3_aa: CASSLSLGSYGYTF
j_call: TRBJ2-7; clone_size: .; v_call: TRBV2; d_call: .; cdr3_nt: TGTGCTAGGGCCGGGACAACCACCTACGAGCAGTACTTC; cdr3_aa: CARAGTTTYEQYF
j_call: TRBJ1-4; clone_size: many; v_call: TRBV2; d_call: .; cdr3_nt: TGTGCCAACCCCTCAGCCAAGGGTGACGAAAAACTGTTTTTT; cdr3_aa: CANPSAKGDEKLFF
j_call: TRBJ2-7; clone_size: .; v_call: TRBV2; d_call: .; cdr3_nt: TGTGCCAGCAGGCCCCCGAGCCACGAGGAGCAGTACTTC; cdr3_aa: CASRPPSHEEQYF
j_call: TRBJ2-5; clone_size: .; v_call: TRBV7-7; d_call: .; cdr3_nt: TGTGCTAGCAGCCTCGACGAAGTGACCCAGTACTTC; cdr3_aa: CASSLDEVTQYF
j_call: TRBJ1-5; clone_size: many; v_call: TRBV2; d_call: .; cdr3_nt: TGTGCCAGCAGTGCCACTTGGGGCCAGTTCAATCAGCCCCAGCATTTT; cdr3_aa: CASSATWGQFNQPQHF
j_call: TRBJ1-1; clone_size: many; v_call: TRBV12-3/TRBV12-4; d_call: .; cdr3_nt: TGTGCCAGCAGCCCGAAGGGCATGTCCGTGAACACTGAAGCTTTCTTT; cdr3_aa: CASSPKGMSVNTEAFF
j_call: TRBJ2-7; clone_size: .; v_call: TRBV29-1; d_call: .; cdr3_nt: TGCAGCGTTGAAGCTAGTGTAGGACAGACCTACGAGCAGTACTTC; cdr3_aa: CSVEASVGQTYEQYF
j_call: TRBJ2-3; clone_size: few; v_call: TRBV29-1; d_call: TRBD2; cdr3_nt: TGCAGCGTTGAACTAGCGGGAGTACCCGATACGCAGTATTTT; cdr3_aa: CSVELAGVPDTQYF
j_call: TRBJ2-7; clone_size: many; v_call: TRBV25-1; d_call: TRBD2; cdr3_nt: TGTGCCAGCAGTGATTCTAGCGGGGCCAACTACGAGCAGTACTTC; cdr3_aa: CASSDSSGANYEQYF
j_call: TRBJ1-5; clone_size: .; v_call: TRBV24-1; d_call: .; cdr3_nt: TGTGCCAGCAGTACCCGTGTAGGGTCTATTGCTCAGCCCCAGCATTTT; cdr3_aa: CASSTRVGSIAQPQHF
j_call: TRBJ2-7; clone_size: .; v_call: TRBV2; d_call: TRBD1; cdr3_nt: TGTGCCAGCAGCGACGGGACAGGTACCTCCTACGAGCAGTACTTC; cdr3_aa: CASSDGTGTSYEQYF
j_call: TRBJ1-6; clone_size: few; v_call: TRBV2; d_call: .; cdr3_nt: TGTGCCAGCAGTGAAGCAGCGGGGTCGGTTGATTCACCCCTCCACTTT; cdr3_aa: CASSEAAGSVDSPLHF
j_call: TRBJ2-2; clone_size: .; v_call: TRBV25-1; d_call: TRBD2; cdr3_nt: TGTGCCAGCAGCCGCCCGACTAGCGGGAGCGCCGGGGAGCTGTTTTTT; cdr3_aa: CASSRPTSGSAGELFF
j_call: TRBJ1-1; clone_size: few; v_call: TRBV14; d_call: TRBD1; cdr3_nt: TGTGCCAGCAGCCAAGATGTAAGGGGGCGCGGCATGAACACTGAAGCTTTCTTT; cdr3_aa: CASSQDVRGRGMNTEAFF
j_call: TRBJ1-1; clone_size: few; v_call: TRBV6-5; d_call: .; cdr3_nt: TGTGCCAGCATACGTGGGACGGGTAGCACTGAAGCTTTCTTT; cdr3_aa: CASIRGTGSTEAFF
j_call: TRBJ1-1; clone_size: many; v_call: TRBV7-9; d_call: .; cdr3_nt: TGTGCCAGCAGCCCTGGGGTCCCGAACACTGAAGCTTTCTTT; cdr3_aa: CASSPGVPNTEAFF
j_call: TRBJ1-1; clone_size: many; v_call: TRBV10-3; d_call: .; cdr3_nt: TGTGCCGCGGCGGGGTTAGGAAACACTGAAGCTTTCTTT; cdr3_aa: CAAAGLGNTEAFF
j_call: TRBJ1-6; clone_size: many; v_call: TRBV7-9; d_call: .; cdr3_nt: TGTGCCAGCAGCTCCGACAGGAATTCACCCCTCCACTTT; cdr3_aa: CASSSDRNSPLHF
j_call: TRBJ1-2; clone_size: .; v_call: TRBV2; d_call: .; cdr3_nt: TGTGCCAGCAGTGAATCGGCACAGGTCCCCCGCTGCACCTTC; cdr3_aa: CASSESAQVPRCTF
j_call: TRBJ1-4; clone_size: .; v_call: TRBV7-9; d_call: .; cdr3_nt: TGTGCCAGCAGCCTAAACAGGCGGAGTGAAAAACTGTTTTTT; cdr3_aa: CASSLNRRSEKLFF
j_call: TRBJ2-5; clone_size: .; v_call: TRBV10-3; d_call: TRBD1; cdr3_nt: TGTGCCATCAGTGAGGCAGGACAGGCAGGCGAGACCCAGTACTTC; cdr3_aa: CAISEAGQAGETQYF
j_call: TRBJ2-6; clone_size: many; v_call: TRBV2; d_call: TRBD1; cdr3_nt: TGTGCCAGCAGTCCTAGACAGGGCTCTGGGGCCAACGTCCTGACTTTC; cdr3_aa: CASSPRQGSGANVLTF
j_call: TRBJ2-5; clone_size: .; v_call: TRBV15; d_call: TRBD1; cdr3_nt: TGTGCCACCAGCGAACAGGGGGGACCGGCTCCGGCCCAGTACTTC; cdr3_aa: CATSEQGGPAPAQYF
j_call: TRBJ1-6; clone_size: many; v_call: TRBV2; d_call: TRBD1; cdr3_nt: TGTGCCAGCAGCTCCAGGGGGGCCGATTCACCCCTCCACTTT; cdr3_aa: CASSSRGADSPLHF
j_call: TRBJ2-7; clone_size: .; v_call: TRBV9; d_call: .; cdr3_nt: TGTGCCAGCAGCCAAGATTTATTGCAGGGTTTGTACGAGCAGTACTTC; cdr3_aa: CASSQDLLQGLYEQYF